This T cell receptor (beta chain) was documented in a study of shared clonotypes between healthy human individuals. The overall study: A couple of women and a few men aged 18 to 49 made up the donors.

Of note for this clone: Its antigen is still unknown.

Libraries were prepared by immunoSEQ multiplex PCR; TCRdb keeps only in-frame clonotypes and omits some of them. The sample has about 1.1 million clones; about 80% are singletons. The CDR3 is made up of 11 amino acids. CDR1 DFQATT and CDR2 SNEGSKA come from the germline V gene (reference sequence). Study results and limitations: Rarefaction analysis demonstrated incomplete sorted-subset sequencing notwithstanding large depth. In a few donors, around 4.8% of naive CD4 clonotypes appeared in common.

All donors qualified as healthy HIV-negative adults and had experienced no recent acute infections or vaccinations. Sequenced input: memory CD4+ T cells from PBMCs. Indicated subset: CD45RA-negative fraction. This sequence was found in a man between 18 and 29 years old in good health. Some clones in this sample may be carry-over from other donors' samples. This rearrangement joins TRBV20-1 to TRBJ2-4; D is undetermined. CDR3 sequence reads: CSLTLANIQYF. The CDR3 DNA follows: TGCAGCTTAACATTGGCGAACATTCAGTACTTC.